Detailed here is one T cell receptor (beta chain). The second PCR ran about 6 to 11 cycles with a sample-barcoded 5' primer and J-beta primers. TCRdb re-derived calls from the 5' RACE reads in MiXCR, one entry per CDR3 protein. The table has over 1,300,000 distinct CDR3 sequences, around 59% seen once; the top ten hold 5.5% to 8%. These data belong to a study of blood T cells in healthy people across ages. Overall study context: There was about one barcoded beta molecule captured by template switching per two T cells.

The ends lost 0 bases at V and 4 bases at J; junction bases unmatched: 6. Germline V gene lookup returns CDR1 MNHEY and CDR2 SMNVEV (reference sequence). The CDR3 length is 16 residues. Sequenced material: blood. The sequence derives from a man aged 18 to 29 in good health. The chain recombines TRBV27 with TRBJ2-1, with 7 positions matching TRBD1. In nucleotides, the CDR3 is TGTGCCAGCAGTTTATCGTGGGACAGAAATTACAATGAGCAGTTCTTC. This translates into CASSLSWDRNYNEQFF.